The 30 T cell receptor gamma chains reported below all come from one sample, sequenced in a study of Vδ1+ human thymocytes. Points from the study as a whole: In the thymus, TRG and TRD repertoires looked highly polyclonal with Gaussian CDR3 lengths.

For these receptors, no antigen is known. Extracted RNA was reverse transcribed into cDNA. Multiplex PCR used pooled V-gene forward primers and a constant-region reverse primer to amplify CDR3s. TCRdb re-identified clones in the multiplex PCR reads via CATT. The table lists 10,000 to 13,000 gamma-chain clones, around 40% of them singletons. The source material was Vdelta1+ gamma-delta thymocytes from the thymus. Specified subset: FACS-sorted CD3+ TCRalphabeta- TCRVdelta1+ TCRVdelta2- thymocytes. Receptors were obtained from a boy under two years old who had congenital heart surgery.

The chain employs TRGV4 and TRGJ1 or TRGJ2. The J gene, not given by TCRdb, was assigned here from a germline match of the nucleotide sequence. Germline V lookup: CDR1 EGSTGY, CDR2 YDSYTSSV. V lost 4 bases, J lost 5 bases, and 5 bases stayed unmatched. The CDR3 consists of 12 residues. The chain's CDR3 is CATWDPHYKKLF. In nucleotides, the CDR3 is TGTGCCACCTGGGACCCGCATTATAAGAAACTCTTT.

This chain connects TRGV2 to TRGJ1 or TRGJ2. No J gene was available from TCRdb, and it was assigned here by a germline match of the DNA. Germline V lookup: CDR1 EGSNGY, CDR2 YDSYNSKV. Germline trimming cut 4 bases from V and 7 bases from J; bases unmatched to any gene: 4. The CDR3 is made up of 11 amino acids. CDR3 coding DNA: TGTGCCACCTGGGAATGGTATAAGAAACTCTTT. This translates into CATWEWYKKLF.

This clone was counted once. The chain employs TRGV4 and TRGJ1 or TRGJ2. TCRdb is silent on the J gene; assignment here came from matching the DNA to germline. Unmatched junction bases numbered 5, after V lost 0 bases and J lost 6 bases. The CDR3 length is 13 residues. Germline-derived CDR1 and CDR2 are EGSTGY and YDSYTSSV. CDR3 nucleotide sequence: TGTGCCACCTGGGATGGGCTGGTTTATAAGAAACTCTTT. Its protein is CATWDGLVYKKLF.

This clone turned up a few times. The rearrangement joins TRGV9 to TRGJ1 or TRGJ2. With V trimmed by 5 bases and J by 8 bases, 6 bases remained unmatched. This CDR3 contains 11 residues. Germline V gene data show CDR1 as GITISATS and CDR2 as ISYDGTV (reference sequence). The CDR3 DNA is TGTGCCTTGTGGGTGGTAAATAAGAAACTCTTT. Translating gives CALWVVNKKLF.

Note on this clone: The sample carries other DNA sequences with the same CDR3. The chain uses TRGV4 and TRGJ1 or TRGJ2. No J segment appears in TCRdb, so it was assigned here by matching the sequence to germline. The germline V gene encodes CDR1 EGSTGY and CDR2 YDSYTSSV. The CDR3 runs to 13 residues. The V gene end was trimmed by 1 base and the J gene end by 4 bases; junction bases not matched to a gene: 4. The CDR3 here is CATWDGRYYKKLF. In DNA form, the CDR3 reads TGTGCCACCTGGGATGGACGATATTATAAGAAACTCTTT.

The chain couples TRGV9 to TRGJ1 or TRGJ2. This CDR3 contains 15 residues. Germline V gene sequence: CDR1 GITISATS, CDR2 ISYDGTV (reference sequence). V lost 4 bases, J lost 3 bases, and 12 bases stayed unmatched. The CDR3 spells CALWDSDHLYYKKLF. CDR3 in DNA: TGTGCCTTGTGGGATTCTGACCACCTTTATTATAAGAAACTCTTT.

About this clone itself: A clone one base away is much larger, so this may be a read error. This sequence joins TRGV8 and TRGJ1 or TRGJ2. The J gene, left out of TCRdb, was set here by checking the DNA against germline. CDR1 and CDR2 (germline): VENAVY, YDSYNSRV. This CDR3 is 12 amino acids long. V shed 0 bases, J shed 5 bases, and the junction held 1 base outside the gene matches. CDR3 nucleotide sequence: TGTGCCACCTGGGATAGGCATTATAAGAAACTCTTT. The encoded protein is CATWDRHYKKLF.

The table lists this clone with a count of one. The rearrangement uses TRGV8 and TRGJ1 or TRGJ2. TCRdb carries no J gene annotation; the J gene was assigned here by matching the DNA with germline. The length of the CDR3 is 12 residues. V dropped 0 bases and J dropped 8; count of bases not matched to a gene: 4. Looked up from germline, CDR1 is VENAVY and CDR2 is YDSYNSRV. CDR3 loop: CATWDRTDKKLF. The CDR3 region has the DNA TGTGCCACCTGGGATAGGACCGATAAGAAACTCTTT.

The genes are TRGV3 and TRGJ1 or TRGJ2. The J gene is absent in TCRdb and was assigned here via DNA matching to germline. The CDR3 runs to 17 residues. Germline values: CDR1 VTNTFY, CDR2 YDVSTARD (reference sequence). Losses at the gene ends were 1 base for V and 3 bases for J; bases not matched to a gene: 15. The CDR3 DNA is TGTGCCACCTGGGACAGAAAGGGTGACGACCTTTATTATAAGAAACTCTTT. Amino acid sequence: CATWDRKGDDLYYKKLF.

This clone was counted a single time. The V and J genes are TRGV4 and TRGJ1 or TRGJ2. The J gene is absent in TCRdb and was assigned here via DNA matching to germline. CDR3 length equals 14 residues. In germline, CDR1 is EGSTGY, CDR2 YDSYTSSV. Trimming took 1 base from V and 0 from J; bases not matched to a gene: 3. The CDR3 sequence is CATWDGGNYYKKLF. The CDR3 coding sequence is TGTGCCACCTGGGATGGCGGGAATTATTATAAGAAACTCTTT.

The J gene is TRGJP2, the V gene TRGV9. Trimming at V came to 4 bases and at J to 3 bases, leaving 2 bases not matched to a gene. The CDR3 has 13 amino acids. Germline V gene lookup returns CDR1 GITISATS and CDR2 ISYDGTV (reference sequence). The CDR3 DNA reads TGTGCCTTGTGGGATCGTAGTGATTGGATCAAGACGTTT. Translation: CALWDRSDWIKTF.

This clone was detected only a few times. The rearrangement links TRGV3 to TRGJ1 or TRGJ2. Germline values: CDR1 VTNTFY, CDR2 YDVSTARD (reference sequence). CDR3 length: 14 amino acids. The trim removed 0 bases at V and 4 bases at J, leaving 6 bases unmatched. CDR3 sequence (DNA): TGTGCCACCTGGGACAGGCAGAGATATTATAAGAAACTCTTT. Translating it yields CATWDRQRYYKKLF.

V gene TRGV4 combines with J gene TRGJ1 or TRGJ2. In the absence of a J gene in TCRdb, the DNA was matched to germline to assign it here. This CDR3 has 12 residues. V gave up 0 bases and J gave up 11 bases; unmatched junction bases: 7. CDR1 is EGSTGY and CDR2 is YDSYTSSV in the germline V gene. The CDR3 DNA sequence: TGTGCCACCTGGGATGGGCCTGGGGAGAAACTCTTT. Its translation: CATWDGPGEKLF.

This clone was detected a few times. Compared with germline, one end of the junction differs, possibly owing to a read error. V gene TRGV9 combines with J gene TRGJ1 or TRGJ2. The CDR3 covers 11 residues. The germline V gene has CDR1 GITISATS and CDR2 ISYDGTV (reference sequence). As DNA, the CDR3 is TGTGCCTTGTGGGAGCATTATAAGGAACTCTTT. It encodes CALWEHYKELF.

The V and J genes are TRGV4 and TRGJ1 or TRGJ2. This CDR3 has 12 amino acids. V was clipped by 1 base and J by 6 bases; unmatched bases: 3. Germline CDR1 is EGSTGY and CDR2 is YDSYTSSV. The CDR3 protein is CATWDGSYKKLF. CDR3 DNA: TGTGCCACCTGGGATGGAAGTTATAAGAAACTCTTT.

V usage is TRGV9 and J usage is TRGJ1 or TRGJ2. No J gene is reported in TCRdb; it was inferred here by comparing the DNA with germline. The trim removed 1 base at V and 0 bases at J, leaving 18 bases unmatched. Germline V gene lookup returns CDR1 GITISATS and CDR2 ISYDGTV (reference sequence). The CDR3 runs to 19 residues. CDR3 DNA sequence: TGTGCCTTGTGGGAGGTCCCCAAGGCCCCGAGATCGAATTATTATAAGAAACTCTTT. Its translation is CALWEVPKAPRSNYYKKLF.

This clone was observed a few times. The gene calls are TRGV9 and TRGJ1 or TRGJ2. V was pared by 4 bases and J by 2 bases, with 2 bases of the junction left unmatched. The V gene's germline CDR1 is GITISATS and CDR2 ISYDGTV (reference sequence). The CDR3 is 12 residues long. The CDR3 loop is CALWEHYYKKLF. CDR3 coding DNA: TGTGCCTTGTGGGAACATTATTATAAGAAACTCTTT.

This rearrangement joins TRGV4 to TRGJ1 or TRGJ2. In the absence of a J gene in TCRdb, the DNA was matched to germline to assign it here. The V gene end was trimmed by 2 bases and the J gene end by 7 bases; junction bases not matched to a gene: 2. CDR1 and CDR2 (germline): EGSTGY, YDSYTSSV. The CDR3 totals 11 residues. The CDR3 DNA reads as TGTGCCACCTGGGATGTGTATAAGAAACTCTTT. Translating gives CATWDVYKKLF.

The chain uses TRGV3 and TRGJ1 or TRGJ2. Because TCRdb records no J gene, it was assigned here through a match of the DNA to germline. Germline-derived CDR1 and CDR2 are VTNTFY and YDVSTARD (reference sequence). J gave up 10 bases and V 0 bases, and 9 bases lay outside the gene matches. The CDR3 contains 13 residues. The CDR3 is CATWDRLGRKKLF. DNA of the CDR3: TGTGCCACCTGGGACAGGCTAGGTAGGAAGAAACTCTTT.

The chain uses TRGV5 and TRGJ1 or TRGJ2. No J gene is reported in TCRdb; it was inferred here by comparing the DNA with germline. The CDR3 covers 14 residues. CDR1 is VINAFY, CDR2 YDVSNSKD, per germline. Trimming cost V 0 bases and J 9 bases; bases outside gene matches: 11. In DNA form, the CDR3 reads TGTGCCACCTGGGACAGGCGGTATCGAGGTAAGAAACTCTTT. Amino acid sequence: CATWDRRYRGKKLF.

V is TRGV4 and J is TRGJ1 or TRGJ2. The J gene, absent from TCRdb, was called here by matching the DNA to germline. Germline V CDR1 and CDR2: EGSTGY, YDSYTSSV. The CDR3 contains 10 residues. J was trimmed by 10 bases and V by 4 bases; bases with no gene match: 4. The DNA for the CDR3 is TGTGCCACCTGGGAAAGGAAGAAACTCTTT. Translating gives CATWERKKLF.

As for this clone: This sample also contains other DNA sequences that code for the same CDR3. This chain joins TRGV5 and TRGJ1 or TRGJ2. Assignment of the J gene here rests on matching the DNA to germline, because TCRdb gives none. The V gene's germline CDR1 is VINAFY and CDR2 YDVSNSKD. The CDR3 loop spans 13 amino acids. Germline trimming cut 0 bases from V and 6 bases from J; bases unmatched to any gene: 5. The chain's CDR3 is CATWDRRSYKKLF. In DNA, the CDR3 is TGTGCCACCTGGGACAGGCGTAGTTATAAGAAACTCTTT.

This clone was recorded a few times. The chain recombines TRGV9 with TRGJ1 or TRGJ2. Germline CDR1 is GITISATS and CDR2 is ISYDGTV (reference sequence). V trimming: 9 bases; J trimming: 0 bases; junction bases outside the gene matches: 5. The CDR3 length is 12 residues. CDR3 region: CALGANYYKKLF. CDR3 DNA sequence: TGTGCCTTGGGAGCGAATTATTATAAGAAACTCTTT.

This clone was seen a single time. This chain links TRGV3 with TRGJ1 or TRGJ2. The J gene, left out of TCRdb, was set here by checking the DNA against germline. Looked up from germline, CDR1 is VTNTFY and CDR2 is YDVSTARD (reference sequence). Trimming took 1 base from V and 7 from J; bases not matched to a gene: 16. The CDR3 loop spans 16 amino acids. The CDR3 bases are TGTGCCACCTGGGACAGAGGATTTGCCGTATTGTATAAGAAACTCTTT. Translated: CATWDRGFAVLYKKLF.

The chain has TRGV8 and TRGJ1 or TRGJ2. The junction had 8 bases not matched to a gene; V was cut back by 3 bases and J by 12 bases. CDR1 is VENAVY, CDR2 YDSYNSRV, per germline. This CDR3 spans 11 amino acids. CDR3 sequence reads: CATWDPRGKLF. The CDR3 nucleotides are TGTGCCACCTGGGATCCTCGTGGGAAACTCTTT.

This clone was seen more than once but under ten times. The J gene is TRGJ1 or TRGJ2, the V gene TRGV3. Germline-derived CDR1 and CDR2 are VTNTFY and YDVSTARD (reference sequence). V shed 0 bases, J shed 0 bases, and the junction held 8 bases outside the gene matches. The CDR3 is 16 amino acids. CDR3: CATWDRRGENYYKKLF. The CDR3 nucleotides read TGTGCCACCTGGGACAGGCGGGGCGAGAATTATTATAAGAAACTCTTT.

This clone has a handful of counts. V gene TRGV9 combines with J gene TRGJ1 or TRGJ2. With V trimmed by 2 bases and J by 13 bases, 11 bases remained unmatched. The CDR3 consists of 12 residues. The germline V gene has CDR1 GITISATS and CDR2 ISYDGTV (reference sequence). The CDR3 sequence: CALWEARGGKLF. The CDR3 DNA reads as TGTGCCTTGTGGGAGGCGCGTGGCGGAAAACTCTTT.

In the case of this clone: Other nucleotide sequences in the sample specify the same CDR3. The chain carries TRGV5 and TRGJ1 or TRGJ2. The J gene is not listed in TCRdb, so it was assigned here from a DNA match to germline. Germline CDR1 VINAFY, CDR2 YDVSNSKD. This CDR3 has 14 amino acids. J gave up 4 bases and V 3 bases, and 9 bases lay outside the gene matches. CDR3 sequence (DNA): TGTGCCACCTGGGACCGCGCGGGGTATTATAAGAAACTCTTT. The encoded protein is CATWDRAGYYKKLF.

The genes are TRGV8 and TRGJ1 or TRGJ2. In the absence of a J gene in TCRdb, the DNA was matched to germline to assign it here. The CDR3 runs to 13 residues. CDR1 VENAVY and CDR2 YDSYNSRV come from the germline V gene. Unmatched junction bases numbered 9, after V lost 3 bases and J lost 7 bases. This CDR3 is CATWDLGRYKKLF. The CDR3 coding sequence is TGTGCCACCTGGGATCTGGGGCGGTATAAGAAACTCTTT.

This chain uses TRGV3 with TRGJ1 or TRGJ2. With 3 bases clipped from V and 3 bases from J, the junction kept 5 bases outside the gene matches. CDR1 VTNTFY and CDR2 YDVSTARD come from the germline V gene (reference sequence). CDR3 length: 13 residues. CDR3 amino acids: CATWDGFYYKKLF. CDR3 bases: TGTGCCACCTGGGACGGATTTTATTATAAGAAACTCTTT.